This T cell receptor beta chain came from a study of blood T cells in healthy people across ages (dated by TCRdb to the mid-2010s). Describing the broader study: In model experiments, template switching captured roughly one uniquely barcoded TCR beta cDNA molecule for every two T cells. To track age-related changes in TCR beta repertoire diversity, the study relied on deep sequencing normalized with unique cDNA molecular identifiers. Donors were grouped into four age groups: young (average about 15 years), middle-aged (around 39), aged (about 60) and long-lived (approximately 75). To avoid experimental bias, donors of different ages were spread randomly across the sequencing lanes. The study analyzed two additional independent replicas of 1 million unique cDNA reads from the same blood draw for two donors, one aged 18 to 29 and one aged 80 or older. The full study reports these points: As age increased, observed TCR beta diversity per million T cells dropped in a roughly linear way, and a significant reduction was already evident by age about 40. The CMV infection status of donors was not known, potentially confounding age-related changes in expanded clonotypes. Observed TCR beta diversity correlated strongly with the percentage of naive T cells measured by flow cytometry. Bulk unsorted PBMC profiling prevented conclusive comparison of naive and antigen-experienced compartments. Estimates of total diversity based on one million sequenced T cells were considered lower bounds and underestimates. Compared with the aged group, the long-lived group had more naive CD4+ T cells, fewer expanded clones and increased TCR diversity, a pattern suggesting age selection.

As regards this clonotype: Its antigen remains undetermined. No qualities accompany the bases; no much larger clone lies one base away.

The library was produced with 5' RACE. The sequencer was an Illumina HiSeq 2500. The second PCR ran for about 6 to 12 cycles and used a J-beta primer mix along with a sample-barcoded 5' primer. A template-switch 5' adaptor carrying 12 random nucleotides introduced a unique molecular identifier onto each TCR beta cDNA molecule. Each sample yielded at least 3 million CDR3-containing paired-end reads. The Mint cDNA synthesis kit, primed by a TRBC-specific oligonucleotide, was used to synthesize first-strand cDNA from all RNA. After uracil-DNA glycosylase treatment, a first 18-cycle PCR used universal primers M1SS and BC2_uni_R on all cDNA. On the study's bioinformatics: For normalization, 1 million high-quality reads were randomly selected from each sample, with every read carrying a distinct molecular identifier. Instead of being binned into consensus sequences, reads that shared molecular identifiers were thrown out. MiTCR, run with a Q25 quality threshold and the strictest error-elimination algorithm, handled CDR3 identification, clonotype clustering and error correction. A nonparametric unseen species model with Euler transformation was used to estimate lower-bound total TCR beta diversity. TCRdb reworked the public reads: Q25 trimming with fastp, MiXCR clone assembly, productive beta chains retained. Every entry covers one CDR3 protein and lists the most common genes and DNA from its rows. TCRdb, not the original authors, processed these V and J calls. Within this sample are under 1,000,000 distinct CDR3 sequences, with under 40% of them counted one time only. Together, the top ten hold roughly 13% of the sample.

CDR1 and CDR2 are drawn from the germline V gene: SGHTA, FQGNSA. Spanning cysteine to phenylalanine, the CDR3 consists of 16 amino acids. Just CDR3 DNA is preserved here, 48 bases in frame from base 1. The donors were roughly 39 Caucasian individuals from Russia, aged roughly 6 to 95 years, who were systemically healthy. Around 10 milliliters of peripheral blood were drawn from each donor into EDTA-treated Vacutainer tubes. Ficoll-Paque density-gradient centrifugation was used to isolate PBMCs, with at least 6.5 million per sample. Total RNA, at least 6 micrograms per sample, was extracted from PBMCs with Trizol reagent. For every donor, an aliquot of PBMCs went through flow cytometry to measure the percentages of naive CD45RAhigh/CD27high T cells.

This sequence originates from a man in his late teens or twenties in good health. This chain is built from TRBV7-2 and TRBJ2-5, with 8 bases aligning to TRBD1. The last part of the DNA fits TRBJ2-7 better; the J call may be wrong. Source material: blood. The CDR3 in this case is CASSFGVGQEAYEQYF. The bases are TGTGCCAGCAGCTTCGGAGTGGGACAGGAGGCCTACGAGCAGTACTTC.